The 17 T cell receptor beta chains below were found in one sample sequenced in a study of T cells in Graves' hyperthyroidism and ophthalmopathy. Researchers amplified the TCR beta CDR3 regions from RNA transcripts. With the HTBI primer set, the TCR CDR3 went through a first round of RT-PCR. Each CDR3 protein is one row after TCRdb ran MiXCR on the multiplex PCR reads. The profile shows over 300,000 distinct CDR3 sequences, roughly 13% of them singletons. The sample comprised blood. The origin of the receptors is an older woman with Graves' hyperthyroidism.

This clonotype was recorded many times. V and J are TRBV11-2 and TRBJ2-3, with D unclear. This CDR3 has 16 residues. V was pared by 6 bases and J by 2 bases, with 18 bases between. CDR1 and CDR2 from the germline V gene are SGHAT and FQNNGV. The CDR3 region is CASSFSLVGSTDTQYF. The CDR3 bases are TGTGCCAGCAGTTTCTCTCTCGTGGGATCCACAGATACGCAGTATTTT. The variable domain in full, completed from reference TRBV11-2 and TRBJ2-3, reads EAGVAQSPRYKIIEKRQSVAFWCNPISGHATLYWYQQILGQGPKLLIQFQNNGVVDDSQLPKDRFSAERLKGVDSTLKIQPAKLEDSAVYLCASSFSLVGSTDTQYFGPGTRLTVL.

This clonotype turned up a few times. The chain recombines TRBV4-1 with TRBJ2-1; no definite D call. Trimming took off 4 bases at V and 0 bases at J, with 7 bases between the two ends. This CDR3 is 14 amino acids long. The germline V gene has CDR1 MGHRA and CDR2 YSYEKL. CDR3 in amino acids: CASSPVGSYNEQFF. In DNA, the CDR3 is TGCGCCAGCAGCCCGGTCGGCTCCTACAATGAGCAGTTCTTC.

V usage is TRBV6-1 and J usage is TRBJ2-4; unclear D gene. In germline, CDR1 is MNHNS, CDR2 SASEGT. The CDR3 length is 15 residues. V was trimmed by 3 bases and J by 0 bases, leaving 9 bases between them. As DNA, the CDR3 is TGTGCCAGCAGTGACTTATACTTAGCCAAAAACATTCAGTACTTC. As protein: CASSDLYLAKNIQYF.

The table lists this clonotype with many counts. CDR3 region: CASRATGGSYEQYF. The CDR3 DNA is TGTGCCAGCAGAGCGACAGGGGGCTCCTACGAGCAGTACTTC. The V gene is TRBV12-3 or TRBV12-4, the J gene TRBJ2-7; 9 nucleotides match TRBD1. With V trimmed by 6 bases and J by 0 bases, 3 bases remained unmatched. The CDR3 is 14 amino acids.

This clonotype was recorded once. The chain couples TRBV28 to TRBJ2-3; D is unresolved. Trimming cost V 7 bases and J 1 base, with 6 bases left between them. The CDR3 sequence is 12 residues long. The germline gives CDR1 MDHEN, CDR2 SYDVKM. CDR3 bases: TGTGCCAGCACCCACCGCACAGATACGCAGTATTTT. This translates into CASTHRTDTQYF.

This clonotype was recorded a few times. The V and J genes are TRBV9 and TRBJ2-1, with 9 positions matching TRBD1. CDR3 length equals 15 residues. Per germline, CDR1 SGDLS and CDR2 YYNGEE. Unmatched junction bases numbered 8, after V lost 4 bases and J lost 6 bases. The CDR3 sequence is CASSPTGTGFNEQFF. In DNA form, the CDR3 reads TGTGCCAGCAGCCCTACCGGGACAGGGTTCAATGAGCAGTTCTTC.

V usage is TRBV7-3 and J usage is TRBJ1-2; TRBD1 aligns across 10 bases. The CDR3 is made up of 15 amino acids. J was trimmed by 8 bases and V by 4 bases; bases with no gene match: 10. Germline CDR1 SGHTA, CDR2 FQGTGA. The CDR3 loop is CASSSRQGARGGYTF. CDR3 DNA sequence: TGTGCCAGCAGCTCCCGACAGGGGGCGCGGGGGGGCTACACCTTC.

This clonotype has a handful of counts. J is TRBJ2-1 and V is TRBV7-9, with D possibly TRBD1 on 6 matching bases. Trimming pared 5 bases from V and 10 bases from J, leaving 12 bases between. Germline V lookup: CDR1 SEHNR, CDR2 FQNEAQ (reference sequence). CDR3 size: 12 residues. The CDR3 protein is CASSQGIREQFF. The CDR3 coding sequence is TGTGCCAGCAGCCAGGGGATACGGGAGCAGTTCTTC.

This clonotype was seen many times. This chain connects TRBV27 to TRBJ1-2, with a possible D match to TRBD1 (5 bases). CDR1 MNHEY and CDR2 SMNVEV come from the germline V gene (reference sequence). This CDR3 spans 13 amino acids. V lost 3 bases and J 8 bases, leaving 13 bases between the germline ends. The CDR3 region is CASSLGGGAGYTF. DNA for the CDR3: TGTGCCAGCAGTTTGGGAGGAGGGGCCGGCTACACCTTC.

This clonotype has a count of ten or more. The gene calls are TRBV2 and TRBJ1-4; 7 nucleotides line up with TRBD1. J lost 11 bases, V lost 8 bases, and 8 bases had no gene match. Germline CDR1 is SNHLY and CDR2 is FYNNEI. The CDR3 spans 12 residues. CDR3 in DNA: TGTGCCAGCCTATCGGGGGGACAGAAACTGTTTTTT. Translation gives CASLSGGQKLFF.

This clonotype was seen a few times. This may be a read error: a much more frequent sequence differs by one nucleotide. V usage is TRBV11-2 and J usage is TRBJ2-7; a possible D gene is TRBD1 (5 bases). The CDR3 sequence is 14 residues long. Germline V gene data show CDR1 as SGHAT and CDR2 as FQNNGV. The CDR3 sequence is CASSLSTATYEQHF. The CDR3 nucleotides are TGTGCCAGCAGCTTATCGACAGCAACCTACGAGCAGCACTTC.

This clonotype was seen many times. CDR3 protein: CASSSDRGRLAGFYEQYF. CDR3 DNA sequence: TGCGCCAGCAGCTCGGACAGGGGGCGGCTAGCGGGTTTCTACGAGCAGTACTTC. This sequence joins TRBV5-1 and TRBJ2-7, with TRBD1 matching over 11 bases. The CDR3 is 18 residues long. The J segment lost 3 bases and the V segment lost 3 bases, leaving 14 bases of the junction unmatched. Germline V gene lookup returns CDR1 SGHRS and CDR2 YFSETQ.

This clonotype was seen many times. One junction end disagrees with the germline gene, perhaps due to a read error. The chain links TRBV2 to TRBJ1-5, with TRBD1 identical over 9 bases. The CDR3 length is 15 residues. Germline V lookup: CDR1 SNHLY, CDR2 FYNNEI. CDR3 region: CASSLGQGSYQPQHF. CDR3 nucleotide sequence: TGTGCCAGCAGCTTGGGACAGGGTAGCTATCAGCCCCAGCATTTT.

This clonotype was found many times. V gene TRBV28 combines with J gene TRBJ2-7; maybe TRBD1 (5 bases). Germline CDR1 is MDHEN and CDR2 is SYDVKM. Trimming removed 6 bases at V and 3 bases at J, with 12 bases between. The CDR3 has 13 residues. CDR3: CASRGRTNYEQYF. Here the CDR3 DNA reads TGTGCCAGCAGGGGCAGGACAAACTACGAGCAGTACTTC.

Many counts were recorded for this clonotype. CDR3 residues: CAIREGQGVNYEQYF. CDR3 sequence (DNA): TGTGCCATCAGGGAAGGACAGGGGGTAAATTACGAGCAGTACTTC. This sequence joins TRBV10-3 and TRBJ2-7, with 10 bases that match TRBD1. This CDR3 has 15 residues. Trimming cost V 6 bases and J 4 bases; bases outside gene matches: 9. The germline CDR1 and CDR2 sequences are ENHRY and SYGVKD.

The table lists this clonotype with many counts. This rearrangement joins TRBV5-1 to TRBJ1-1, with 11 bases fitting TRBD1. V gave up 4 bases and J gave up 4 bases; unmatched junction bases: 3. The germline CDR1 and CDR2 sequences are SGHRS and YFSETQ. CDR3 size: 14 residues. CDR3 region: CASSGQGAGTEAFF. In DNA form, the CDR3 reads TGCGCCAGCAGCGGACAGGGGGCTGGCACTGAAGCTTTCTTT. Filled out from reference TRBV5-1 and TRBJ1-1, the complete variable domain reads KAGVTQTPRYLIKTRGQQVTLSCSPISGHRSVSWYQQTPGQGLQFLFEYFSETQRNKGNFPGRFSGRQFSNSRSEMNVSTLELGDSALYLCASSGQGAGTEAFFGQGTRLTVV.

This chain links TRBV11-2 with TRBJ2-7, with TRBD2 identical over 8 bases. CDR3 length equals 15 residues. The germline gives CDR1 SGHAT, CDR2 FQNNGV. V gave up 5 bases and J gave up 2 bases; unmatched junction bases: 8. This CDR3 is CASSRRLAFPYEQYF. CDR3 DNA sequence: TGTGCCAGCAGCCGACGACTAGCGTTTCCCTACGAGCAGTACTTC.